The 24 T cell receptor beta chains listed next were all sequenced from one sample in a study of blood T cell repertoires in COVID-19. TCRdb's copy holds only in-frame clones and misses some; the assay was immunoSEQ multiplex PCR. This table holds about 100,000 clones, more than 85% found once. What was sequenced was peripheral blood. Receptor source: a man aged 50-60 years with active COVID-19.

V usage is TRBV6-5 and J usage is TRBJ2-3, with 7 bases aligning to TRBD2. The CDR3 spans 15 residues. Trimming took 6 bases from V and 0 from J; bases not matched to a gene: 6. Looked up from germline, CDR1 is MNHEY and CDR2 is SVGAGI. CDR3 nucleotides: TGTGCCAGCAGCGGGGGGATCGGTAGCACAGATACGCAGTATTTT. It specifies CASSGGIGSTDTQYF.

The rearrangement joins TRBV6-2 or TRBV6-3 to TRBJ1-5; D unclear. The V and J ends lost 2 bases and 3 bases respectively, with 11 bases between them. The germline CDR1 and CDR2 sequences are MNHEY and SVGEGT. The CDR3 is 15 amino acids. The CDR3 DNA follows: TGTGCCAGCAGTTACCAACAGAGACACAATCAGCCCCAGCATTTT. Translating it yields CASSYQQRHNQPQHF.

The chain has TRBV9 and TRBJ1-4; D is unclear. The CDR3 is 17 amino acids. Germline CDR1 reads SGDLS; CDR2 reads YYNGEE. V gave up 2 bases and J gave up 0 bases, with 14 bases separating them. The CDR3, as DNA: TGTGCCAGCAGCGTTCGCCCTATCGAACCAACTAATGAAAAACTGTTTTTT. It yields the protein CASSVRPIEPTNEKLFF.

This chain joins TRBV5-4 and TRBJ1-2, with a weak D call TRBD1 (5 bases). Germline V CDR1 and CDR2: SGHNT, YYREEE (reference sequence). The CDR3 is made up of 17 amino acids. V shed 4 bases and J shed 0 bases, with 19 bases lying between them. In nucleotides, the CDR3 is TGTGCCAGCAGCACAACCAAAGGGGCGATTCCTAACTATGGCTACACCTTC. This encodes CASSTTKGAIPNYGYTF. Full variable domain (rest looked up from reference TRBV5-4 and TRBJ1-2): ETGVTQSPTHLIKTRGQQVTLRCSSQSGHNTVSWYQQALGQGPQFIFQYYREEENGRGNFPPRFSGLQFPNYSSELNVNALELDDSALYLCASSTTKGAIPNYGYTFGSGTRLTVV.

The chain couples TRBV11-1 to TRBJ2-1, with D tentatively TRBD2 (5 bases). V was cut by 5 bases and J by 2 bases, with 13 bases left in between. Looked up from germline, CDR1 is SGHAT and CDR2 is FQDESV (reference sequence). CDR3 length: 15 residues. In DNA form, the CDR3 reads TGTGCCAGCAGCCCCGGGGTTAGGACCTACAATGAGCAGTTCTTC. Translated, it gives CASSPGVRTYNEQFF.

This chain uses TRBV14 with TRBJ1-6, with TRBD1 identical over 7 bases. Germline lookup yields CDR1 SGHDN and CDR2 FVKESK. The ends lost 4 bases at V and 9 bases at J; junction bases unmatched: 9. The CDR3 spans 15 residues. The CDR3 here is CASSPRQGVPSPLHF. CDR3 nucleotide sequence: TGTGCCAGCAGCCCCCGGCAGGGGGTACCTTCACCCCTCCACTTT.

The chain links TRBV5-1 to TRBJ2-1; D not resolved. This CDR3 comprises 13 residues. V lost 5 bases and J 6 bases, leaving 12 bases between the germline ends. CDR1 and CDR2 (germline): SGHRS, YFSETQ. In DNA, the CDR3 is TGCGCCAGCAGGGCGGCAGCTGCCAATGAGCAGTTCTTC. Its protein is CASRAAAANEQFF.

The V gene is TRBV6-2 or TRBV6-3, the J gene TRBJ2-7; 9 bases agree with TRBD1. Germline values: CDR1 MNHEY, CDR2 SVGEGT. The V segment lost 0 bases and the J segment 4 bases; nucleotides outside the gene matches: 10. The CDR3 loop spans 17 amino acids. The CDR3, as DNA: TGTGCCAGCAGTTACTCCTCCGGGACAGGGTTTTTTTACGAGCAGTACTTC. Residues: CASSYSSGTGFFYEQYF.

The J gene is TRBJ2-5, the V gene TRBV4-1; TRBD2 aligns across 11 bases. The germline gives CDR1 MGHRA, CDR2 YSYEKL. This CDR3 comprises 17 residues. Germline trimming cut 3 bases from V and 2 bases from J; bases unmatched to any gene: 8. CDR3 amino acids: CASSQRIAGGKQETQYF. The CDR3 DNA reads TGCGCCAGCAGCCAGCGGATAGCGGGGGGGAAACAAGAGACCCAGTACTTC.

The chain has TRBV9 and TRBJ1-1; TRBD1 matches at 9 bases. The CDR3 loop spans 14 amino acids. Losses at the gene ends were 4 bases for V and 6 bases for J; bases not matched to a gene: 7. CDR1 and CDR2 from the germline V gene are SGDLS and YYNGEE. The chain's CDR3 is CASSRTGVRPEAFF. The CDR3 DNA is TGTGCCAGCAGCCGGACAGGGGTACGCCCTGAAGCTTTCTTT.

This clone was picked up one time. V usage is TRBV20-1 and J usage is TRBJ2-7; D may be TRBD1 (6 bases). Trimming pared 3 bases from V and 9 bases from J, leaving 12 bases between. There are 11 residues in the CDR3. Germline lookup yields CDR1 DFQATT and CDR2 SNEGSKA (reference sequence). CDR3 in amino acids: CSASAGDRQYV. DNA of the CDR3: TGCAGTGCTAGCGCAGGGGACCGGCAGTACGTC.

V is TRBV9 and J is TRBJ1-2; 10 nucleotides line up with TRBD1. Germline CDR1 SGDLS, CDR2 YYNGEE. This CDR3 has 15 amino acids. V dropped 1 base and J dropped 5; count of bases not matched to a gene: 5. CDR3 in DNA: TGTGCCAGCAGCGTACTGGCGGGACAGGGGTATGGCTACACCTTC. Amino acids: CASSVLAGQGYGYTF.

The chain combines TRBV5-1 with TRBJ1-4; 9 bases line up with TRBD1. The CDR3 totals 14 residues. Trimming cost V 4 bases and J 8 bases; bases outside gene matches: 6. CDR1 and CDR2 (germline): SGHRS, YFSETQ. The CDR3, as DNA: TGCGCCAGCAGCCAGGGACAGGGAGGGGAAAAACTGTTTTTT. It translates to CASSQGQGGEKLFF.

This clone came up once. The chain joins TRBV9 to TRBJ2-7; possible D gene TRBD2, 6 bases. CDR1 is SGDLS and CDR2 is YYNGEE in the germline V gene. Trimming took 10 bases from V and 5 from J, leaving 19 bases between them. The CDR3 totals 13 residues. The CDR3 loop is CARAGSLRHEQYF. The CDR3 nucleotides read TGTGCCCGGGCCGGGAGCCTTCGTCACGAGCAGTACTTC.

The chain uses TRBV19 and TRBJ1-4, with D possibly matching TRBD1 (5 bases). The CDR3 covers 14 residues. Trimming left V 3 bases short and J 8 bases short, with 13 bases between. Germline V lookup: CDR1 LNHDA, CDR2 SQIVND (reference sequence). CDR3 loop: CASSISGQKEKLFF. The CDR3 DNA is TGTGCCAGTAGTATCTCAGGGCAGAAAGAAAAACTGTTTTTT. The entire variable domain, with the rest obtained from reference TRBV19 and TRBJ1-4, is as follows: DGGITQSPKYLFRKEGQNVTLSCEQNLNHDAMYWYRQDPGQGLRLIYYSQIVNDFQKGDIAEGYSVSREKKESFPLTVTSAQKNPTAFYLCASSISGQKEKLFFGSGTQLSVL.

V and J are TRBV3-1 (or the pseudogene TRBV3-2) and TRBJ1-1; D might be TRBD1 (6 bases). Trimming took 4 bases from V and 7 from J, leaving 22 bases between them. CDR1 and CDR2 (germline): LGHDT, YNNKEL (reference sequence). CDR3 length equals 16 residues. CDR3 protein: CASSPRGARGGLEAFF. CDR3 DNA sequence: TGTGCCAGCAGCCCGAGAGGGGCGCGGGGGGGCCTTGAAGCTTTCTTT.

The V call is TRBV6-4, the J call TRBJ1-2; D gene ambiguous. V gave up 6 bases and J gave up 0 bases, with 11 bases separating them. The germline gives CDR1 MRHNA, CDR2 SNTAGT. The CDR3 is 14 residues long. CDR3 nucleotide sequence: TGTGCCAGCAGCCCTGACCTAGCTAACTATGGCTACACCTTC. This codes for CASSPDLANYGYTF.

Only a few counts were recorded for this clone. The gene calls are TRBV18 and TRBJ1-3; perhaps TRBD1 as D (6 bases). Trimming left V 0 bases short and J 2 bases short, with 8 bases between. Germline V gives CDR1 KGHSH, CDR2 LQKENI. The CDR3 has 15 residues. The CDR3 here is CASSPPGAAGNTIYF. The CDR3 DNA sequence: TGTGCCAGCTCACCACCGGGGGCAGCTGGAAACACCATATATTTT.

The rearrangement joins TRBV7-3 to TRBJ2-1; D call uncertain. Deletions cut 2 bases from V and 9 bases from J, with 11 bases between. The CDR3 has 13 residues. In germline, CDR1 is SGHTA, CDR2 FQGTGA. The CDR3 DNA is TGTGCCAGCAGCTTAGATGGTAGCCCTGAGCAGTTCTTC. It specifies CASSLDGSPEQFF.

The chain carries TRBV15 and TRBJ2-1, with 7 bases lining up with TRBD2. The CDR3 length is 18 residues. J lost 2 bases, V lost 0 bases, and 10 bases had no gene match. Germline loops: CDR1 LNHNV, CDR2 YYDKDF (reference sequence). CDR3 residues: CATSRDPVAGAPYNEQFF. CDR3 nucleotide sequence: TGTGCCACCAGCAGAGATCCCGTGGCGGGAGCACCCTACAATGAGCAGTTCTTC.

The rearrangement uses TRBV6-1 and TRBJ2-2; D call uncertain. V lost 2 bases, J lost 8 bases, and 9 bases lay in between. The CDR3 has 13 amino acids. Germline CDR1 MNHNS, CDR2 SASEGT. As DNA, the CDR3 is TGTGCCAGCAGTGAATTGGGCCGAGGGGAGCTGTTTTTT. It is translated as CASSELGRGELFF.

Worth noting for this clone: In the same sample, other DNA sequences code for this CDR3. The CDR3, as DNA: TGTGCCAGCAGTGAAGGTGGGAGCTCCTACAATGAGCAGTTCTTC. Translated: CASSEGGSSYNEQFF. V gene TRBV6-1 combines with J gene TRBJ2-1; D possibly corresponds to TRBD2 (5 bases). Trimming took off 1 base at V and 0 bases at J, with 7 bases between the two ends. There are 15 residues in the CDR3. Germline CDR1 and CDR2: MNHNS and SASEGT.

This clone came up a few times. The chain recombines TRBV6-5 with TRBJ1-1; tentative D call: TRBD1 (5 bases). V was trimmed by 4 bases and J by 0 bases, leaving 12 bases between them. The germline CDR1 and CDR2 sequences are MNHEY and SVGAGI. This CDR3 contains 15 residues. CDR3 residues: CASSLDRNMNTEAFF. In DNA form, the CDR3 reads TGTGCCAGCAGTTTAGACAGAAACATGAACACTGAAGCTTTCTTT.

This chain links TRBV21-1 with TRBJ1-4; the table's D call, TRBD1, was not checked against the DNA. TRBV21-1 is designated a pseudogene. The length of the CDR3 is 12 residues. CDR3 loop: CASRDRGEKLFF. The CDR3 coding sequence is TGTGCCAGCCGGGACAGGGGGGAAAAACTGTTTTTT.